These 30 T cell receptor beta chains came from one sample sequenced in a study of blood T cell repertoires in COVID-19. Only in-frame clones appear in the TCRdb table, and some are missing; sequencing was by immunoSEQ multiplex PCR. The sample has some 530,000 clones; 80% to 90% are singletons. Sequenced sample: PBMCs or T cells enriched from blood (not recorded which). The receptors come from a woman aged 55-69 years who had recovered from COVID-19.

J is TRBJ2-1 and V is TRBV7-9; D might be TRBD2 (6 bases). Germline CDR1 and CDR2: SEHNR and FQNEAQ (reference sequence). Trimming took off 1 base at V and 8 bases at J, with 21 bases between the two ends. There are 17 residues in the CDR3. CDR3 sequence: CASSLGPILGGDDEQFF. Here the CDR3 DNA reads TGTGCCAGCAGCTTAGGACCCATTTTGGGGGGTGACGATGAGCAGTTCTTC. The variable domain in full, with the rest retrieved from reference TRBV7-9 and TRBJ2-1, is DTGVSQNPRHKITKRGQNVTFRCDPISEHNRLYWYRQTLGQGPEFLTYFQNEAQLEKSRLLSDRFSAERPKGSFSTLEIQRTEQGDSAMYLCASSLGPILGGDDEQFFGPGTRLTVL.

The rearrangement uses TRBV4-1 and TRBJ2-3; 7 nucleotides agree with TRBD2. CDR1 MGHRA and CDR2 YSYEKL come from the germline V gene. V was pared by 3 bases and J by 2 bases, with 14 bases of the junction left unmatched. CDR3 length equals 18 residues. The CDR3 region has the DNA TGCGCCAGCAGCCAGTCGATTTTAGCGGGCCTGATCACAGATACGCAGTATTTT. Protein sequence: CASSQSILAGLITDTQYF.

CDR3 in amino acids: CASSYARDLWGNTIYF. Here the CDR3 DNA reads TGTGCCAGCAGCTACGCCCGGGACTTATGGGGAAACACCATATATTTT. J is TRBJ1-3 and V is TRBV7-9; tentative D call: TRBD1 (5 bases). This CDR3 is 16 amino acids long. Trimming cost V 4 bases and J 4 bases, with 17 bases left between them. The V gene's germline CDR1 is SEHNR and CDR2 FQNEAQ (reference sequence).

The rearrangement uses TRBV9 and TRBJ1-1, with D hard to call. This CDR3 is built from 10 residues. V lost 3 bases and J lost 8, with 5 bases in between. The germline V gene has CDR1 SGDLS and CDR2 YYNGEE. The CDR3 spells CASSGQEAFF. In nucleotides, the CDR3 is TGTGCCAGCAGCGGGCAGGAAGCTTTCTTT.

The chain has TRBV10-3 and TRBJ1-3, with TRBD1 matching over 7 bases. After removal of 8 bases from V and 2 bases from J, the junction contained 9 bases not matched to a gene. Germline V gene data show CDR1 as ENHRY and CDR2 as SYGVKD. This CDR3 region has 15 residues. The CDR3 DNA is TGTGCCATCCGAATAGACAGGGTCGCTGGAAACACCATATATTTT. Its protein product is CAIRIDRVAGNTIYF.

The chain is built from TRBV10-3 and TRBJ1-4, with 9 bases aligning to TRBD1. V lost 0 bases and J lost 8; bases outside the gene matches: 4. Germline lookup yields CDR1 ENHRY and CDR2 SYGVKD. The CDR3 runs to 15 residues. The chain's CDR3 is CAISESGQGTEKLFF. The CDR3 bases are TGTGCCATCAGTGAGTCAGGACAGGGGACCGAAAAACTGTTTTTT.

The chain has TRBV10-3 and TRBJ1-1; D perhaps matches TRBD1 (6 bases). The CDR3 totals 14 residues. V lost 8 bases to trimming and J lost 2 bases, with 15 bases between them. In germline, CDR1 is ENHRY, CDR2 SYGVKD. The CDR3 bases are TGTGCCATCGGGTCGACAGGTCCCAACACTGAAGCTTTCTTT. Its protein product is CAIGSTGPNTEAFF.

The V and J genes are TRBV24-1 and TRBJ1-2; 7 bases are a match to TRBD1. Per the germline V gene, CDR1 is KGHDR and CDR2 is SFDVKD. This CDR3 contains 17 residues. J was trimmed by 4 bases and V by 2 bases; bases with no gene match: 12. CDR3 amino acids: CATSDSGGGGASYGYTF. In nucleotides, the CDR3 is TGTGCCACCAGTGATTCTGGTGGAGGGGGCGCAAGCTATGGCTACACCTTC.

A remark on this clone: The same CDR3 also results from other DNA sequences found in this sample. The chain has TRBV5-1 and TRBJ1-6; 7 bases agree with TRBD1. Trimming at V came to 4 bases and at J to 2 bases, leaving 3 bases not matched to a gene. Germline V lookup: CDR1 SGHRS, CDR2 YFSETQ. This CDR3 contains 15 residues. The CDR3: CASSPDRAYNSPLHF. The CDR3 DNA is TGCGCCAGCAGCCCCGACAGGGCCTATAATTCACCCCTCCACTTT.

This chain links TRBV27 with TRBJ1-2; D possibly corresponds to TRBD1 (6 bases). The CDR3 length is 18 residues. Germline CDR1 and CDR2: MNHEY and SMNVEV (reference sequence). Trimming took off 5 bases at V and 5 bases at J, with 27 bases between the two ends. This CDR3 reads CASSPQKQGRLRRYGYTF. Written as DNA, the CDR3 is TGTGCCAGCAGTCCCCAAAAACAGGGAAGATTGCGAAGGTATGGCTACACCTTC.

The chain has TRBV5-5 and TRBJ2-2, with 10 bases lining up with TRBD2. V was pared by 4 bases and J by 1 base, with 4 bases of the junction left unmatched. CDR1 is SGHKS and CDR2 is YYEKEE in the germline V gene (reference sequence). The CDR3 runs 16 residues. CDR3 protein: CASSISGGRNTGELFF. The CDR3 nucleotides are TGTGCCAGCAGCATTAGCGGGGGGCGGAACACCGGGGAGCTGTTTTTT.

Details on this clone: The sample has other DNA sequences that encode this CDR3 too. The J gene is TRBJ1-5, the V gene TRBV18; no firm D call. V was clipped by 2 bases and J by 4 bases, with 6 bases between them. The CDR3 length is 13 residues. Germline-derived CDR1 and CDR2 are KGHSH and LQKENI. The CDR3 loop is CASSPGQNQPQHF. In nucleotides, the CDR3 is TGTGCCAGCTCACCAGGGCAAAATCAGCCCCAGCATTTT.

There are a few counts of this clone. The V and J genes are TRBV5-1 and TRBJ2-3; TRBD2 is a possible D gene (5 bases). With 0 bases removed from V and 9 bases from J, the gap between germline ends came to 14 bases. The germline V gene encodes CDR1 SGHRS and CDR2 YFSETQ. The CDR3 consists of 14 residues. The CDR3 DNA follows: TGCGCCAGCAGCTTGGTGCTCGAGGGCCAAACGCAGTATTTT. This codes for CASSLVLEGQTQYF.

J is TRBJ2-3 and V is TRBV3-1 (or the pseudogene TRBV3-2), with 7 bases lining up with TRBD2. Germline CDR1 reads LGHDT; CDR2 reads YNNKEL (reference sequence). The CDR3 covers 18 residues. Trimming cost V 0 bases and J 0 bases; bases outside gene matches: 9. CDR3 coding DNA: TGTGCCAGCAGCCAAGAAGGGCTAGCGGTGACTAGCACAGATACGCAGTATTTT. It codes for CASSQEGLAVTSTDTQYF.

V usage is TRBV15 and J usage is TRBJ1-4, with 9 positions matching TRBD1. The germline V gene encodes CDR1 LNHNV and CDR2 YYDKDF (reference sequence). The CDR3 is 14 residues long. With 3 bases clipped from V and 13 bases from J, the junction kept 9 bases outside the gene matches. The CDR3 is CATSSGRQGGGLFF. In DNA, the CDR3 is TGTGCCACCAGCAGTGGGAGACAGGGGGGAGGACTGTTTTTT. Using reference TRBV15 and TRBJ1-4 for the parts outside the CDR3, the full variable domain is DAMVIQNPRYQVTQFGKPVTLSCSQTLNHNVMYWYQQKSSQAPKLLFHYYDKDFNNEADTPDNFQSRRPNTSFCFLDIRSPGLGDTAMYLCATSSGRQGGGLFFGSGTQLSVL.

The chain uses TRBV5-6 and TRBJ1-2; D remains unclear. With 0 bases removed from V and 4 bases from J, the gap between germline ends came to 7 bases. The CDR3 runs 13 residues. From germline, CDR1 is SGHDT and CDR2 YYEEEE. The CDR3 loop reads CASSLGGVYGYTF. CDR3 nucleotide sequence: TGTGCCAGCAGCTTGGGAGGTGTCTATGGCTACACCTTC.

The rearrangement joins TRBV5-4 to TRBJ1-4, with 7 nucleotides matching TRBD1. Germline CDR1 and CDR2: SGHNT and YYREEE (reference sequence). This CDR3 region has 14 residues. Unmatched junction bases numbered 8, after V lost 4 bases and J lost 8 bases. Written as DNA, the CDR3 is TGTGCCAGCAGCCTATATGGCAGGGGGGAAAAACTGTTTTTT. Translating it yields CASSLYGRGEKLFF.

The chain recombines TRBV3-1 (or the pseudogene TRBV3-2) with TRBJ1-1; D gene unclear. V was pared by 6 bases and J by 0 bases, with 14 bases between. There are 15 residues in the CDR3. Germline CDR1 and CDR2: LGHDT and YNNKEL (reference sequence). CDR3 DNA sequence: TGTGCCAGCAGGGACTCGACACTTTTGAACACTGAAGCTTTCTTT. Its translation: CASRDSTLLNTEAFF.

This clone has just one count. This chain connects TRBV24-1 to TRBJ2-7; D possibly corresponds to TRBD1 (6 bases). The CDR3 contains 16 residues. Germline-derived CDR1 and CDR2 are KGHDR and SFDVKD. V lost 2 bases and J 2 bases, leaving 15 bases between the germline ends. The CDR3, as DNA: TGTGCCACCAGTGATTCGGTACAGGGCGTAGCCTACGAGCAGTACTTC. Its protein product is CATSDSVQGVAYEQYF.

The chain employs TRBV24-1 and TRBJ2-1; 7 positions match TRBD2. This CDR3 comprises 16 residues. CDR1 KGHDR and CDR2 SFDVKD come from the germline V gene. Unmatched junction bases numbered 14, after V lost 5 bases and J lost 8 bases. The CDR3 loop is CATSGTSVSPGDEQFF. The CDR3 nucleotides are TGTGCCACCAGTGGGACTAGTGTATCCCCAGGCGATGAGCAGTTCTTC.

V gene TRBV9 combines with J gene TRBJ1-3; D gene ambiguous. The V gene's germline CDR1 is SGDLS and CDR2 YYNGEE. This CDR3 has 16 amino acids. With 2 bases removed from V and 0 bases from J, the gap between germline ends came to 12 bases. CDR3 protein: CASSVSTEPSGNTIYF. The CDR3 DNA is TGTGCCAGCAGCGTCTCCACAGAACCCTCTGGAAACACCATATATTTT.

V gene TRBV7-8 combines with J gene TRBJ1-4, with 9 bases lining up with TRBD1. The CDR3 extends over 15 amino acids. The J segment lost 1 base and the V segment lost 3 bases, leaving 0 bases of the junction unmatched. CDR1 SGHVS and CDR2 FQNEAQ come from the germline V gene. The CDR3 nucleotides are TGTGCCAGCAGCTTGACAGGGGGAACTAATGAAAAACTGTTTTTT. Protein product: CASSLTGGTNEKLFF.

The chain links TRBV30 to TRBJ2-4; 11 bases are shared with TRBD1. Germline values: CDR1 GTSNPN, CDR2 SVGIG (reference sequence). The CDR3 contains 14 residues. Trimming cost V 5 bases and J 2 bases; bases outside gene matches: 2. The CDR3 loop is CAWGTGGTKNIQYF. CDR3 bases: TGTGCCTGGGGGACAGGGGGAACCAAAAACATTCAGTACTTC.

The chain recombines TRBV18 with TRBJ2-3; D may be TRBD2 (5 bases). The CDR3 sequence is 11 residues long. In germline, CDR1 is KGHSH, CDR2 LQKENI. Trimming stripped 6 bases from V and 4 bases from J, with 5 bases between. DNA of the CDR3: TGTGCCAGCTCGCGGGCAGATACGCAGTATTTT. Protein product: CASSRADTQYF. Using reference TRBV18 and TRBJ2-3 for the parts outside the CDR3, the full variable domain is NAGVMQNPRHLVRRRGQEARLRCSPMKGHSHVYWYRQLPEEGLKFMVYLQKENIIDESGMPKERFSAEFPKEGPSILRIQQVVRGDSAAYFCASSRADTQYFGPGTRLTVL.

This sequence joins TRBV5-6 and TRBJ2-7; TRBD1 matches at 8 bases. The length of the CDR3 is 14 residues. The V gene's germline CDR1 is SGHDT and CDR2 YYEEEE. The trim removed 2 bases at V and 7 bases at J, leaving 8 bases unmatched. This CDR3 reads CASSFLAGGEEQYV. In DNA form, the CDR3 reads TGTGCCAGCAGCTTCTTGGCAGGGGGCGAGGAGCAGTACGTC.

This chain joins TRBV24-1 and TRBJ1-2, with 11 bases lining up with TRBD1. The germline V gene has CDR1 KGHDR and CDR2 SFDVKD. V trimming: 6 bases; J trimming: 6 bases; junction bases outside the gene matches: 8. The CDR3 spans 15 residues. CDR3 residues: CATSPRDRGKDGYTF. The DNA for the CDR3 is TGTGCCACCAGTCCAAGGGACAGGGGGAAGGATGGCTACACCTTC.

The chain links TRBV7-9 to TRBJ1-1, with a possible D match to TRBD1 (5 bases). This CDR3 comprises 11 residues. V lost 8 bases to trimming and J lost 6 bases, with 10 bases between them. Per germline, CDR1 SEHNR and CDR2 FQNEAQ (reference sequence). The CDR3 sequence is CASGGEAEAFF. The CDR3 DNA is TGTGCCAGCGGAGGGGAGGCTGAAGCTTTCTTT.

The V gene is TRBV5-1, the J gene TRBJ1-2, with D possibly matching TRBD1 (6 bases). The CDR3 spans 13 residues. The V and J ends lost 4 bases and 7 bases respectively, with 14 bases between them. The germline CDR1 and CDR2 sequences are SGHRS and YFSETQ. The CDR3 bases are TGCGCCAGCAGCCCCGCGGGGGGGCTTGGCTACACCTTC. Protein sequence: CASSPAGGLGYTF.

A single count supports this clone. The gene calls are TRBV2 and TRBJ2-1, with a possible D match to TRBD1 (6 bases). Germline V CDR1 and CDR2: SNHLY, FYNNEI. Deletions cut 7 bases from V and 0 bases from J, with 13 bases between. The CDR3 length is 15 residues. The CDR3 nucleotides are TGTGCCAGCAAAAACAGGGCAAACTCCTACAATGAGCAGTTCTTC. Protein product: CASKNRANSYNEQFF. The full variable domain, with the rest looked up from reference TRBV2 and TRBJ2-1, is EPEVTQTPSHQVTQMGQEVILRCVPISNHLYFYWYRQILGQKVEFLVSFYNNEISEKSEIFDDQFSVERPDGSNFTLKIRSTKLEDSAMYFCASKNRANSYNEQFFGPGTRLTVL.

The chain carries TRBV5-6 and TRBJ2-2; 7 bases align to TRBD1. Germline CDR1 and CDR2: SGHDT and YYEEEE. This CDR3 is built from 15 residues. V lost 1 base and J lost 2; bases outside the gene matches: 2. CDR3: CASSLTGDNTGELFF. CDR3 in DNA: TGTGCCAGCAGCTTGACAGGGGACAACACCGGGGAGCTGTTTTTT.